This T cell receptor beta chain was profiled in a study of CD8 T cells in Susac syndrome. It was negative isolation that provided the CD8+ and CD4+ T cells, whereas TEMRA cells were enriched by FACS. RNA, at about 0.45 to 1 ug, was reverse transcribed with random hexamers. The immunoSEQ assay covered 54 Vbeta and 13 Jbeta segments for CDR3. TCRdb fed the immunoSEQ multiplex PCR reads into MiXCR, producing one record per CDR3 protein. The data contain about 280,000 distinct CDR3 sequences, roughly 81% of them singletons. V shed 5 bases and J 0 bases; nucleotides not matched to a gene: 1. The germline gives CDR1 SQVTM, CDR2 ANQGSEA. This CDR3 has 13 residues.

Sequencing was carried out using CD8+ T cells from PBMCs. The TCR was taken from a human donor with multiple sclerosis. This chain joins TRBV29-1 and TRBJ2-3; the match to TRBD1 covers 8 bases. The CDR3 spells CSVWTGSTDTQYF. The CDR3 coding sequence is TGCAGCGTTTGGACAGGGAGCACAGATACGCAGTATTTT.